This T cell receptor beta chain was retrieved from a study of vaccination effects on CD4 cells after COVID-19. The data were produced by immunoSEQ multiplex PCR, yet TCRdb's version contains in-frame clones alone and is incomplete. The data show tens of thousands of clones, roughly 70% seen once. The CDR3 totals 14 residues. The germline V gene encodes CDR1 SGHVS and CDR2 FQNEAQ. V was clipped by 8 bases and J by 5 bases, with 18 bases between them. Viral peptide pool expansion of antigen-specific CD4+ T cells preceded sequencing in the ViraFEST assay. At the end of about 10 days of culture, CD4+ T cells were isolated. Everyone in the study got two shots of either the BNT162b2 or mRNA-1273 vaccine. Half-medium exchanges with IL-2 medium took place on days 3 and 7. With regard to this clone: Its antigen is not known.

This receptor was taken from a human donor who received a COVID-19 vaccine. V and J are TRBV7-8 and TRBJ2-5; TRBD2 might be the D (6 bases). The sequences come from CD4+ T cells from PBMCs cultured with HCoV-NL63 spike peptides, collected after COVID-19 vaccination. Here the CDR3 reads CASGPGARGETQYF. CDR3 in DNA: TGTGCCAGCGGCCCCGGGGCACGGGGGGAGACCCAGTACTTC.